The 8 T cell receptor beta chains given below trace back to one sample, sequenced in a study of cytomegalovirus exposure and HLA in healthy donors. The PCR had 60 Vbeta and 13 Jbeta primers. Libraries were prepared by immunoSEQ multiplex PCR; TCRdb keeps only in-frame clonotypes and omits some of them. Seen here are 100,000 to 150,000 clones, 15% to 20% observed once, and the top ten hold about 2.6%. Sequencing input: PBMCs. The origin of the receptors is a female donor in good health and CMV-seropositive.

This clone was detected a few times. The rearrangement links TRBV5-1 to TRBJ1-2; TRBD1 is a possible D gene (6 bases). V shed 4 bases and J shed 3 bases, with 13 bases lying between them. The length of the CDR3 is 14 residues. Germline V lookup: CDR1 SGHRS, CDR2 YFSETQ. CDR3 protein: CASSPGVGDYGYTF. CDR3 in DNA: TGCGCCAGCAGCCCAGGGGTAGGGGACTATGGCTACACCTTC.

The table lists this clone with a few counts. V and J are TRBV28 and TRBJ1-4; 8 nucleotides match TRBD1. The V gene end was trimmed by 4 bases and the J gene end by 5 bases; junction bases not matched to a gene: 6. Germline V gene lookup returns CDR1 MDHEN and CDR2 SYDVKM. There are 15 residues in the CDR3. The CDR3 bases are TGTGCCAGCAGTTCCCACAGGGGGGGAAATGAAAAACTGTTTTTT. It is translated as CASSSHRGGNEKLFF. Supplemented by reference TRBV28 and TRBJ1-4, the full variable domain reads DVKVTQSSRYLVKRTGEKVFLECVQDMDHENMFWYRQDPGLGLRLIYFSYDVKMKEKGDIPEGYSVSREKKERFSLILESASTNQTSMYLCASSSHRGGNEKLFFGSGTQLSVL.

This clone showed up just a few times. The V and J genes are TRBV4-3 and TRBJ2-3; 8 nucleotides line up with TRBD2. This CDR3 has 15 residues. V dropped 1 base and J dropped 4; count of bases not matched to a gene: 4. Germline assignment: CDR1 LGHNA and CDR2 YSLEER. CDR3 residues: CASSQAFGGADTQYF. The CDR3 nucleotides are TGCGCCAGCAGCCAAGCCTTCGGGGGGGCAGATACGCAGTATTTT.

This clone has more than one count but fewer than ten. J is TRBJ2-2 and V is TRBV4-2, with D perhaps TRBD1 (6 bases). The CDR3 spans 15 residues. CDR1 and CDR2 from the germline V gene are LGHNA and YNFKEQ. V was shortened by 3 bases and J by 0 bases, with 8 bases between the two germline ends. The CDR3 sequence is CASSQGDTNTGELFF. The CDR3 bases are TGTGCCAGCAGCCAGGGGGACACGAACACCGGGGAGCTGTTTTTT.

The rearrangement links TRBV6-5 to TRBJ2-3; D might be TRBD1 (5 bases). The CDR3 totals 15 residues. In germline, CDR1 is MNHEY, CDR2 SVGAGI. With 6 bases removed from V and 2 bases from J, the gap between germline ends came to 15 bases. The CDR3 is CASSDTVGLTDTQYF. In DNA, the CDR3 is TGTGCCAGCAGCGATACGGTGGGGCTCACAGATACGCAGTATTTT.

This clone was observed a handful of times. This chain connects TRBV5-8 to TRBJ2-7; D call uncertain. Germline CDR1 and CDR2: SGHTS and YDEGEE. The V end was cut by 1 base, the J end by 3 bases, with 11 bases between. The CDR3 spans 14 residues. DNA for the CDR3: TGTGCCAGCAGCTTGTTCTCCACCTACTACGAGCAGTACTTC. This translates into CASSLFSTYYEQYF. Using reference TRBV5-8 and TRBJ2-7 for the parts outside the CDR3, the full variable domain is EAGVTQSPTHLIKTRGQQATLRCSPISGHTSVYWYQQALGLGLQFLLWYDEGEERNRGNFPPRFSGRQFPNYSSELNVNALELEDSALYLCASSLFSTYYEQYFGPGTRLTVT.

This chain links TRBV27 with TRBJ2-7, with 7 bases matching TRBD1. Germline CDR1 reads MNHEY; CDR2 reads SMNVEV (reference sequence). The CDR3 contains 14 residues. V shed 4 bases and J 2 bases; nucleotides not matched to a gene: 5. The CDR3 nucleotides read TGTGCCAGCAGTTCATGGGACAGACCCTACGAGCAGTACTTC. Protein: CASSSWDRPYEQYF.

This chain links TRBV6-5 with TRBJ2-3; unclear D gene. Between the trimmed V and J ends, which lost 2 bases and 0 bases, there was a span of 9 bases. This CDR3 spans 15 amino acids. CDR1 and CDR2 from the germline V gene are MNHEY and SVGAGI. DNA of the CDR3: TGTGCCAGCAGTTACACCGGGTTGAGCACAGATACGCAGTATTTT. Residues: CASSYTGLSTDTQYF.